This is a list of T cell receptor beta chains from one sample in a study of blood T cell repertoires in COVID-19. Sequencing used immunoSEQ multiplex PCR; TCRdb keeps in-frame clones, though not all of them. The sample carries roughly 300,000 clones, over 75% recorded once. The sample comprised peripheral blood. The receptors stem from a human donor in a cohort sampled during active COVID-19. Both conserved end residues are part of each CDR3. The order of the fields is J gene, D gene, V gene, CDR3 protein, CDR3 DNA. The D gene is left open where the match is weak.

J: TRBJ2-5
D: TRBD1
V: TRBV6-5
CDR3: CASSRDRVGKTQYF
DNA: TGTGCCAGCTCTCGTGACAGGGTTGGGAAGACCCAGTACTTC

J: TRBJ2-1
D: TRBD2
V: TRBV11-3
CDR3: CASSLAASGSRNEQFF
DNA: TGTGCCAGCAGCTTAGCCGCTAGCGGGAGTAGGAATGAGCAGTTCTTC

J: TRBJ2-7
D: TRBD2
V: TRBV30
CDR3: CAWSPRLAGAFEQYF
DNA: TGTGCCTGGAGTCCCAGACTAGCGGGAGCTTTCGAGCAGTACTTC

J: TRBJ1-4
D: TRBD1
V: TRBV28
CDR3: CASSRTGFVEKLFF
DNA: TGTGCCAGCAGCAGGACAGGTTTTGTTGAAAAACTGTTTTTT

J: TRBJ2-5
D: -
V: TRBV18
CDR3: CASSPGQMETQYF
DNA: TGTGCCAGCTCACCAGGGCAGATGGAGACCCAGTACTTC

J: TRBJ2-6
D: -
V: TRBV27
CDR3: CASSLYTVSSGANVLTF
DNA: TGTGCCAGCAGTTTATATACCGTTAGTTCTGGGGCCAACGTCCTGACTTTC

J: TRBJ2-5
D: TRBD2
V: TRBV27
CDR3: CASSLRWGGETQYF
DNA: TGTGCCAGCAGTTTAAGGTGGGGGGGGGAGACCCAGTACTTC

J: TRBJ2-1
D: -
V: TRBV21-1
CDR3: CASSLGGFFLYNEQFF
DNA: TGTGCCAGCAGCCTTGGGGGGTTCTTCCTTTACAATGAGCAGTTCTTC

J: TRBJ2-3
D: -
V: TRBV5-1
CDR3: CASSLEVSSDTQYF
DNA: TGCGCCAGCAGCTTGGAGGTTAGCTCAGATACGCAGTATTTT

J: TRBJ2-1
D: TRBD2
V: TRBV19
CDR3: CASTPSGSVGEQFF
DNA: TGTGCCAGTACACCTAGCGGGAGTGTCGGCGAGCAGTTCTTC

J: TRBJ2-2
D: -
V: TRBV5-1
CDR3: CASRIVSGNTGELFF
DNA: TGCGCCAGCAGAATAGTTAGCGGTAACACCGGGGAGCTGTTTTTT

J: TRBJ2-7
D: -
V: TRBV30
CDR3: CAWSVGGSYYEQYF
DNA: TGTGCCTGGAGTGTAGGGGGATCTTACTACGAGCAGTACTTC

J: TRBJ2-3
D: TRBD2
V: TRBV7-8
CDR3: CASSLVLAGAVADTQYF
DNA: TGTGCCAGCAGCTTAGTCCTAGCGGGAGCAGTGGCAGATACGCAGTATTTT

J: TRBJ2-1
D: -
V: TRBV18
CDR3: CASSPLTRNNEQFF
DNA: TGTGCCAGCTCACCCCTTACTAGGAACAATGAGCAGTTCTTC

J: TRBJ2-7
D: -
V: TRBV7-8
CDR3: CASSLGSSEQYF
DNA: TGTGCCAGCAGCTTGGGGAGTAGTGAGCAGTACTTC